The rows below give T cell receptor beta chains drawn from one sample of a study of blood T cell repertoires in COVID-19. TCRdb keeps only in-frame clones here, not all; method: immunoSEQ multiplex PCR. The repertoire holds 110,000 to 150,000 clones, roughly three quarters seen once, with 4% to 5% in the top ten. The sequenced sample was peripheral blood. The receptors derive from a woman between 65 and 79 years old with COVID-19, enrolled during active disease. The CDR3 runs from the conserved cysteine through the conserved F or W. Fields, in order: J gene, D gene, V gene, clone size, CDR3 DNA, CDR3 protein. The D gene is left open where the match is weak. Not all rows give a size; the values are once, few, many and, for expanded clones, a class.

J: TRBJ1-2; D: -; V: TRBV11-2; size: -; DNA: TGTGCCAGCAGCTTAACAGGTTCTTATGGCTACACCTTC; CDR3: CASSLTGSYGYTF
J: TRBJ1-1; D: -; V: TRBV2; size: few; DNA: TGTGCCAGCAGTGAAGCGCTTCGGGGGGCGTGGGACACTGAAGCTTTCTTT; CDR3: CASSEALRGAWDTEAFF
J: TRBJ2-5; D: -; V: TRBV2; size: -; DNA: TGTGCCAGCAGTGAGGTGTGGCGGGAGACCCAGTACTTC; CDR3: CASSEVWRETQYF
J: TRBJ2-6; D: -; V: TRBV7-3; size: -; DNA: TGTGCCAGCAGCCCGGTGGGGGGAAGCTCTGGGGCCAACGTCCTGACTTTC; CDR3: CASSPVGGSSGANVLTF
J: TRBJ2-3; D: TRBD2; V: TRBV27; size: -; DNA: TGTGCCAGCAAAACTAGCGGGGCCCGGGATACGCAGTATTTT; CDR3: CASKTSGARDTQYF
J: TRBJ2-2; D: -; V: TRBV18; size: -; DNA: TGTGCCAGCTCACCATCGGCGACAGGTACCGGGGAGCTGTTTTTT; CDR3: CASSPSATGTGELFF
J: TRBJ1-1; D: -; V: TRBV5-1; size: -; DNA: TGCGCCAGCAGCCCGCTGAGGGGAGGGATAGAGGGTGCTTTCTTT; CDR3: CASSPLRGGIEGAFF
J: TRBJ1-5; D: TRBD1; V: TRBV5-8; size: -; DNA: TGTGCCAGCAGGCTGGGGACAGGGGCACACAATCAGCCCCAGCATTTT; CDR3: CASRLGTGAHNQPQHF
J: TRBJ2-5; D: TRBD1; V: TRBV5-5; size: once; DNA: TGTGCCAGCAGCTGGGGGACAGGGAGGGAGACCCAGTACTTC; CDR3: CASSWGTGRETQYF
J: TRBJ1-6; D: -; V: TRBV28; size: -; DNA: TGTGCCAGCGTGGTGTCAGGGAATTCACCCCTCCACTTT; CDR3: CASVVSGNSPLHF
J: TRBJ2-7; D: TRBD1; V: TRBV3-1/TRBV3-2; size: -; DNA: TGTGCCAGCAGCTATGGGACAGGGGGAGAGCAGTACTTC; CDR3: CASSYGTGGEQYF
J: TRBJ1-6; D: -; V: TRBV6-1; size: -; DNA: TGTGCCAGCAGTGCAGCACGCAGTGGAGGCAATTCACCCCTCCACTTT; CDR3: CASSAARSGGNSPLHF
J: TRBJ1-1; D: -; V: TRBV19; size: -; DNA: TGTGCCAGTAGTATAGATCGGGGGAACACTGAAGCTTTCTTT; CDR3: CASSIDRGNTEAFF
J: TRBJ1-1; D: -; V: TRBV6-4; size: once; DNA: TGTGCCAGCAGTGAGGGGCAGAACACTGAAGCTTTCTTT; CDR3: CASSEGQNTEAFF
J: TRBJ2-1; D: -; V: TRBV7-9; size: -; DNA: TGTGCCAGCAGCCAGAGGGGGGGAAACAATGAGCAGTTCTTC; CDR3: CASSQRGGNNEQFF
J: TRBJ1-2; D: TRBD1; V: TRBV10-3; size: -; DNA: TGTGCCATCAGTGGACAGGGCATTAACTATGGCTACACCTTC; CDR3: CAISGQGINYGYTF
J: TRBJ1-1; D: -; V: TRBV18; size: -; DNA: TGTGCCAGCTCACCACAGGGGGAAACTGAAGCTTTCTTT; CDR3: CASSPQGETEAFF
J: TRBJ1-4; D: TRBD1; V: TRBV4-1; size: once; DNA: TGCGCCAGCAGCCAAGATGGGGCAGGGGGTGCAAAACTGTTTTTT; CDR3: CASSQDGAGGAKLFF
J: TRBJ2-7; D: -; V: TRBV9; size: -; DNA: TGTGCCAGCAGCGCCGCCCCTACAGGGAGCTACGAGCAGTACTTC; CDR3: CASSAAPTGSYEQYF
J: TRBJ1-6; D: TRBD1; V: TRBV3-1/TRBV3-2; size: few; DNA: TGTGCCAGCAGCCCCCAACAGGGGGGAAATTCACCCCTCCACTTT; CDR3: CASSPQQGGNSPLHF
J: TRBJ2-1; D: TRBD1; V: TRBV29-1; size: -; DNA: TGCAGCGTGGCTTTAAACCAGGGGGCTGAGCAGTTCTTC; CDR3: CSVALNQGAEQFF
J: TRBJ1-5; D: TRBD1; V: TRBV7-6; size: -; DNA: TGTGCCAGCAGCTTAGGGGACAGGGCTGTGGGCAGCAATCAGCCCCAGCATTTT; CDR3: CASSLGDRAVGSNQPQHF
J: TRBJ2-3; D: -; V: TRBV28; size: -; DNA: TGTGCCAGCAGTCATCCAGGGGTGGGGAGCACAGATACGCAGTATTTT; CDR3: CASSHPGVGSTDTQYF
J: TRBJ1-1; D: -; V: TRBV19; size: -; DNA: TGTGCCAGTACTAAGGCACAGACGAACACTGAAGCTTTCTTT; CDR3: CASTKAQTNTEAFF
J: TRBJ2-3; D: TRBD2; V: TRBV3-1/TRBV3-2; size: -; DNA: TGTGCCAGCAGGTTAGCGGGGGGGCCGGCAGATACGCAGTATTTT; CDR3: CASRLAGGPADTQYF
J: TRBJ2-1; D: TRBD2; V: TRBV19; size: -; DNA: TGTGCCAGCAATGAACGGACTAGCGGGTCCTACAATGAGCAGTTCTTC; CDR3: CASNERTSGSYNEQFF
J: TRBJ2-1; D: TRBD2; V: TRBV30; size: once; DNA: TGTGCCTGGAGAATGAGCGGGGGGTCCCACAATGAGCAGTTCTTC; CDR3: CAWRMSGGSHNEQFF
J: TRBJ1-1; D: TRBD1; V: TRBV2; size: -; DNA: TGTGCCAGCAACGACAGGGGTAGGAACACTGAAGCTTTCTTT; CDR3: CASNDRGRNTEAFF
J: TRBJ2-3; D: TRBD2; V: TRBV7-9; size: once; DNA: TGTGCCAGCAGTCCACTAGCGGGGGGAACAGATACGCAGTATTTT; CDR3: CASSPLAGGTDTQYF
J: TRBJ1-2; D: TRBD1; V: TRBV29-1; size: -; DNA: TGCAGCGTCAGTACAGGGGATTACTATGGCTACACCTTC; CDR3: CSVSTGDYYGYTF
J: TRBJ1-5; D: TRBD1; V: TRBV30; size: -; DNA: TGTGCCTGGAGCCGGGACAGGGAGAATCAGCCCCAGCATTTT; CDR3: CAWSRDRENQPQHF
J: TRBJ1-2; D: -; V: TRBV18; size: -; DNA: TGTGCCAGCTCACCATCTCCTCCTGTTGCGTTTGGCTACACCTTC; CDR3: CASSPSPPVAFGYTF
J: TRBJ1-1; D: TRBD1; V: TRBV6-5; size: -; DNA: TGTGCCAGCAGAGTAGGGGGCGCAGGAACTGAAGCTTTCTTT; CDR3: CASRVGGAGTEAFF
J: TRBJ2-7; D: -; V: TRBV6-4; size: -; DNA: TGTGCCAGCAGGGCCTTCTCCTACGAGCAGTACTTC; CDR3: CASRAFSYEQYF
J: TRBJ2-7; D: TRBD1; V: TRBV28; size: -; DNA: TGTGCCAGCATTCCGGGACAGGGGGCGGGGATTCCCTACGAGCAGTACTTC; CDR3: CASIPGQGAGIPYEQYF
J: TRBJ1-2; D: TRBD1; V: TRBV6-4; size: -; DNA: TGTGCCAGCAGGAATTTAACAGGGGCTGGGGGCTACACCTTC; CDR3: CASRNLTGAGGYTF
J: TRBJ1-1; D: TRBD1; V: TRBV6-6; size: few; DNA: TGTGCCAGCAGTTTGGACAGGGGAGGGTACACTGAAGCTTTCTTT; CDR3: CASSLDRGGYTEAFF
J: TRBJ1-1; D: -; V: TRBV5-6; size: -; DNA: TGTGCCAGCAGCTATACAGGTGGTTTAGCGAACACTGAAGCTTTCTTT; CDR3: CASSYTGGLANTEAFF
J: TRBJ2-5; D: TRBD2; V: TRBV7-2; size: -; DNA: TGTGCCAGCAGGAAAGGGACTAGCGGGGGGGAGACCCAGTACTTC; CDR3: CASRKGTSGGETQYF
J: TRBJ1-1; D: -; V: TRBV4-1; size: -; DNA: TGCGCCAGCAGCCAAGTGGGGGGACGGCCTGAAGCTTTCTTT; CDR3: CASSQVGGRPEAFF
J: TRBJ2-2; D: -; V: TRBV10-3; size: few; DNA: TGTGCCATCAGTGAGTTCCGACAGTCCGGGGAGCTGTTTTTT; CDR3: CAISEFRQSGELFF
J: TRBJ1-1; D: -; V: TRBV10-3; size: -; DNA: TGTGCCATCAGAACAGAGACGAACACTGAAGCTTTCTTT; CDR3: CAIRTETNTEAFF